Below, one T cell receptor (beta chain) is given with its context. The antigen this receptor binds is unknown. No base quality values were provided; no much bigger clone lies one nucleotide off. This specimen comes from a study of tumor-infiltrating lymphocytes in localized non-small cell lung cancer (dated by TCRdb to the early 2020s). About the investigation overall: The cohort covered several histologies, both smokers and never-smokers, and patients whose samples were collected after neoadjuvant chemotherapy. Each patient contributed resected tumor tissue and uninvolved lung tissue from the same patient, described as non-adjacent to the tumor. Alongside flow cytometry, multiplex immunofluorescence, RNA-seq, exome sequencing and proteomics, TCR sequencing was applied to the same patients as one of several integrated assays. In total, the ICON cohort was made up of some 160 surgical patients who had localized non-small cell lung cancer and whose tumors were resected. A total of some 60 patients were part of the paired comparison of immunoSEQ T-cell fraction between tumor and uninvolved lung.

ICON enrollment began in 2016, and the last patient was enrolled in late 2018. A subcohort of under 90 patients provided fresh tumor and matched uninvolved tissue for in-depth immune analyses, with TCR sequencing among those analyses. No cell sorting was done, and TCR sequencing was instead run on DNA isolated from bulk tissue. V drops 7 bases and J drops 0 bases, leaving 13 bases in between. The CDR3 spans 14 residues, from the cysteine through the phenylalanine. Here the CDR3 DNA is all that survives: 42 bases in frame from base 1. CDR1 and CDR2, per the germline V gene, are SGHRS and YFSETQ. The T-cell fraction in tumor and uninvolved lung tissue was provided by TCR sequencing with the immunoSEQ assay. On the study's bioinformatics: For survival analysis, patients were split into high (upper tertile) and low (lower two tertiles) T-cell fraction groups and compared by log-rank test. Paired tumor versus uninvolved lung differences in T-cell fraction were tested with a signed-rank test. TCRdb limited this immuneACCESS table to in-frame rearrangements with V and J called. A share of clones is missing; checked studies link under half to unresolved V genes, and the rest is unexplained. The V and J calls and clone size are taken from that table; D and trimming were inferred from the DNA. For this sample there are 10,000 to 15,000 clones; roughly 64% appear just once. The leading ten clones occupy 6% to 8% of the sample.

The research as a whole found: No difference in TCR-derived T-cell fraction was observed between the flow cytometry-defined immunotypes IM1 (good prognosis) and IM2 (poor prognosis). No association of tumor T-cell fraction from TCR sequencing with recurrence-free survival was found (p = 0.61). Because different assays used different pieces of the same tissue, technical variation could not be distinguished from intratumor heterogeneity. TCRbeta sequencing supported higher T cell infiltration in tumors than in uninvolved lung tissue, consistent with immunofluorescence CD3 counts. Assay coverage varied across patients depending on available tissue quantity, so only a subset of the cohort had TCR sequencing.

The TCR was taken from a human donor with non-small cell lung cancer. Sequenced input: lung tumor tissue. Here the chain combines TRBV5-1 and TRBJ2-5; too little of a D gene remains to name it. The CDR3 protein sequence reads: CASSMGQNQETQYF. In nucleotide form, the sequence is TGCGCCAGCTCCATGGGCCAGAACCAAGAGACCCAGTACTTC.